Below, 14 T cell receptor beta chains from the same sample are listed, as sequenced in a study of cytotoxic CD8 clonotypes in ibrutinib-treated CLL. Measured with immunoSEQ multiplex PCR; TCRdb has only the in-frame clones, and not every one. This table has about 5,100 clones, 65% to 70% appearing once. Sequenced material: PBMCs, taken before ibrutinib treatment. The origin of the receptors is a human donor with chronic lymphocytic leukemia.

The chain has TRBV9 and TRBJ2-1, with D maybe TRBD2 (6 bases). Germline lookup yields CDR1 SGDLS and CDR2 YYNGEE. Between the trimmed V and J ends, which lost 3 bases and 0 bases, there was a span of 13 bases. This CDR3 has 16 amino acids. The CDR3 region is CASSAGRQLSYNEQFF. The CDR3 DNA reads TGTGCCAGCAGCGCAGGGAGGCAACTCTCCTACAATGAGCAGTTCTTC. Together with reference TRBV9 and TRBJ2-1, the CDR3 gives the full variable domain: DSGVTQTPKHLITATGQRVTLRCSPRSGDLSVYWYQQSLDQGLQFLIQYYNGEERAKGNILERFSAQQFPDLHSELNLSSLELGDSALYFCASSAGRQLSYNEQFFGPGTRLTVL.

This clone was observed once. The rearrangement joins TRBV7-8 to TRBJ1-5; 7 nucleotides align to TRBD1. In germline, CDR1 is SGHVS, CDR2 FQNEAQ. CDR3 size: 16 residues. Trimming took 4 bases from V and 0 from J; bases not matched to a gene: 6. In nucleotides, the CDR3 is TGTGCCAGCAGCTCACCCACAGGGGTTAGCAATCAGCCCCAGCATTTT. This codes for CASSSPTGVSNQPQHF.

This chain joins TRBV9 and TRBJ1-1; D is unclear. CDR1 is SGDLS, CDR2 YYNGEE, per germline. This CDR3 has 13 amino acids. Trimming cost V 2 bases and J 11 bases, with 16 bases left between them. The CDR3 reads CASSVRGGQKAFF. The CDR3 DNA follows: TGTGCCAGCAGCGTCCGCGGCGGTCAAAAGGCTTTCTTT.

The chain links TRBV9 to TRBJ2-7; weak D call: TRBD1 (5 bases). The V and J ends lost 0 bases and 2 bases respectively, with 9 bases between them. Germline assignment: CDR1 SGDLS and CDR2 YYNGEE. The CDR3 is 14 amino acids. The CDR3 loop reads CASSVGQGTYEQYF. The CDR3, as DNA: TGTGCCAGCAGCGTAGGTCAGGGAACCTACGAGCAGTACTTC.

A remark on this clone: The junction departs from germline at one end; a sequencing error may be responsible. V usage is TRBV5-5 and J usage is TRBJ2-2; D unresolved. The CDR3 covers 14 residues. Germline V lookup: CDR1 SGHKS, CDR2 YYEKEE (reference sequence). The CDR3 nucleotides are TGTGCCAGCACCTTGTTTGTAGTCACCGGGGAGCTGTTTTTT. Its protein is CASTLFVVTGELFF. The full variable domain, with the rest looked up from reference TRBV5-5 and TRBJ2-2, is DAGVTQSPTHLIKTRGQQVTLRCSPISGHKSVSWYQQVLGQGPQFIFQYYEKEERGRGNFPDRFSARQFPNYSSELNVNALLLGDSALYLCASTLFVVTGELFFGEGSRLTVL.

The chain uses TRBV19 and TRBJ2-1; TRBD2 might be the D (6 bases). The CDR3 runs to 16 residues. V lost 3 bases to trimming and J lost 0 bases, with 12 bases between them. The germline CDR1 and CDR2 sequences are LNHDA and SQIVND (reference sequence). The CDR3 loop is CASSILGGGSYNEQFF. DNA of the CDR3: TGTGCCAGTAGTATTCTCGGGGGAGGCTCCTACAATGAGCAGTTCTTC.

The CDR3 DNA sequence: TGTGCCAGCAGCCGATCCATAAATTCCCCAGGTCCCACCGGGGAGCTGTTTTTT. This sequence encodes CASSRSINSPGPTGELFF. The chain is built from TRBV7-3 and TRBJ2-2; no reliable D call. The germline V gene has CDR1 SGHTA and CDR2 FQGTGA. The V gene lost 5 bases and the J gene lost 4 bases, with 23 bases spanning the gap. The CDR3 is 18 residues long.

J is TRBJ1-1 and V is TRBV9; no clear D. Germline CDR1 is SGDLS and CDR2 is YYNGEE. The CDR3 has 13 residues. Trimming removed 0 bases at V and 5 bases at J, with 8 bases between. CDR3 sequence: CASSVGAATEAFF. CDR3 DNA sequence: TGTGCCAGCAGCGTAGGGGCGGCTACTGAAGCTTTCTTT.

The chain is built from TRBV20-1 and TRBJ2-5; D unresolved. The CDR3 is made up of 10 amino acids. Per the germline V gene, CDR1 is DFQATT and CDR2 is SNEGSKA (reference sequence). Trimming stripped 0 bases from V and 4 bases from J, with 0 bases between. The CDR3 region has the DNA TGCAGTGCTAGAGAAGAGACCCAGTACTTC. It codes for CSAREETQYF.

V gene TRBV11-2 combines with J gene TRBJ1-2; D is perhaps TRBD1 (5 bases). There are 12 residues in the CDR3. Germline V lookup: CDR1 SGHAT, CDR2 FQNNGV. V was shortened by 0 bases and J by 8 bases, with 7 bases between the two germline ends. Here the CDR3 DNA reads TGTGCCAGCAGCTTAGAGGGGACGGGCTACACCTTC. Translating gives CASSLEGTGYTF.

The V gene is TRBV6-6, the J gene TRBJ1-3, with 7 bases aligning to TRBD1. Germline CDR1 and CDR2: MNHNY and SVGAGI (reference sequence). This CDR3 has 14 residues. Trimming removed 8 bases from V and 7 bases from J; junction bases left unmatched: 11. The CDR3 region has the DNA TGTGCCAGCTTTGATCAGGGGGTCGTGAACACCATATATTTT. Amino acids: CASFDQGVVNTIYF.

This chain connects TRBV6-1 to TRBJ1-1; no firm D call. Germline CDR1 reads MNHNS; CDR2 reads SASEGT. V shed 2 bases and J shed 0 bases, with 10 bases lying between them. The CDR3 runs 15 residues. The CDR3 DNA follows: TGTGCCAGCAGTGAACGGGCACTGATGAACACTGAAGCTTTCTTT. Its translation is CASSERALMNTEAFF.

This sequence joins TRBV5-4 and TRBJ1-1; D is possibly TRBD1 (6 bases). The CDR3 covers 16 residues. Germline values: CDR1 SGHNT, CDR2 YYREEE (reference sequence). Trimming took off 0 bases at V and 1 base at J, with 13 bases between the two ends. CDR3 nucleotide sequence: TGTGCCAGCAGCTTGGGGGGGGCCCAGGGGAACACTGAAGCTTTCTTT. The encoded protein is CASSLGGAQGNTEAFF. The entire variable domain, with the rest obtained from reference TRBV5-4 and TRBJ1-1, is as follows: ETGVTQSPTHLIKTRGQQVTLRCSSQSGHNTVSWYQQALGQGPQFIFQYYREEENGRGNFPPRFSGLQFPNYSSELNVNALELDDSALYLCASSLGGAQGNTEAFFGQGTRLTVV.

The chain has TRBV10-3 and TRBJ2-7; possible D gene TRBD2, 6 bases. Per the germline V gene, CDR1 is ENHRY and CDR2 is SYGVKD. The germline V and J ends were trimmed by 2 bases and 5 bases, with 10 bases remaining between them. The CDR3 spans 13 residues. The CDR3 region has the DNA TGTGCCATCAGTGAGGGAGGGCGGGACGAGCAGTACTTC. It codes for CAISEGGRDEQYF.